One and the same sample provided the 8 T cell receptor beta chains below, sequenced in a study of identical twins. TCRdb called the 5' RACE reads again in MiXCR, with one record for every CDR3 protein. The sample contains hundreds of thousands of distinct CDR3 sequences, around 6% of which appear only once. Material for sequencing was naive T cells sorted from blood. These receptors originate from a man between 18 and 35 years old in good health.

This clonotype has ten or more counts. As DNA, the CDR3 is TGTGCCTGGGCATGGGGCTCCCAAACCTACGAGCAGTACGTC. This codes for CAWAWGSQTYEQYV. J is TRBJ2-7 and V is TRBV30; perhaps TRBD1 as D (5 bases). Trimming took off 5 bases at V and 2 bases at J, with 16 bases between the two ends. The germline CDR1 and CDR2 sequences are GTSNPN and SVGIG (reference sequence). The CDR3 spans 14 residues.

Ten or more counts support this clonotype. CDR3 DNA sequence: TGTGCCAGCACCCCAGGGGATGAGCAGTTCTTC. It is translated as CASTPGDEQFF. The chain recombines TRBV7-9 with TRBJ2-1, with D tentatively TRBD1 (6 bases). The V end was cut by 7 bases, the J end by 8 bases, with 9 bases between. This CDR3 has 11 amino acids. From germline, CDR1 is SEHNR and CDR2 FQNEAQ (reference sequence).

This clonotype was observed at least ten times. The chain recombines TRBV6-1 with TRBJ2-3; 7 bases are a match to TRBD1. J lost 2 bases, V lost 8 bases, and 4 bases had no gene match. The CDR3 is 13 amino acids. From germline, CDR1 is MNHNS and CDR2 SASEGT. CDR3 amino acids: CASGGQNTDTQYF. DNA for the CDR3: TGTGCCAGCGGGGGACAGAACACAGATACGCAGTATTTT.

This rearrangement joins TRBV2 to TRBJ2-5; the match to TRBD1 covers 9 bases. Germline values: CDR1 SNHLY, CDR2 FYNNEI. The CDR3 consists of 15 residues. After removal of 4 bases from V and 2 bases from J, the junction contained 5 bases not matched to a gene. In DNA, the CDR3 is TGTGCCAGCAGTGCAGCCGGGACAGGGCAAGAGACCCAGTACTTC. Translating it yields CASSAAGTGQETQYF.

The J gene is TRBJ1-5, the V gene TRBV20-1; 7 bases match TRBD1. CDR3 length equals 14 residues. V was clipped by 4 bases and J by 6 bases; unmatched bases: 9. The germline V gene has CDR1 DFQATT and CDR2 SNEGSKA (reference sequence). This chain's CDR3 is CSATSAGGGQPQHF. In nucleotides, the CDR3 is TGCAGTGCTACCTCAGCAGGGGGAGGTCAGCCCCAGCATTTT.

There are a few counts of this clonotype. The CDR3 coding sequence is TGCGCCAGCAGCTTTGGACTAGCGGGTGGGGGCCCAATGACGGAGCAGTTCTTC. It translates to CASSFGLAGGGPMTEQFF. The V gene is TRBV5-1, the J gene TRBJ2-1; 11 bases are shared with TRBD2. Losses at the gene ends were 2 bases for V and 10 bases for J; bases not matched to a gene: 17. The CDR3 is made up of 18 amino acids. Looked up from germline, CDR1 is SGHRS and CDR2 is YFSETQ.

This clonotype occurred a few times. This rearrangement joins TRBV5-1 to TRBJ2-6, with D unresolved. Germline V gene lookup returns CDR1 SGHRS and CDR2 YFSETQ. V was cut by 0 bases and J by 2 bases, with 9 bases left in between. The CDR3 is 16 residues long. CDR3 in DNA: TGCGCCAGCAGCTTGGCACCGCTCGCTGGGGCCAACGTCCTGACTTTC. Translated: CASSLAPLAGANVLTF.

V and J are TRBV6-5 and TRBJ2-6; tentatively, D is TRBD2 (6 bases). The CDR3 totals 19 residues. The V end was cut by 2 bases, the J end by 1 base, with 18 bases between. The germline CDR1 and CDR2 sequences are MNHEY and SVGAGI. The CDR3 nucleotides are TGTGCCAGCAGTTACCCGCCGGGAGCCGGAGGGTCTGGGGCCAACGTCCTGACTTTC. Encoded protein: CASSYPPGAGGSGANVLTF.